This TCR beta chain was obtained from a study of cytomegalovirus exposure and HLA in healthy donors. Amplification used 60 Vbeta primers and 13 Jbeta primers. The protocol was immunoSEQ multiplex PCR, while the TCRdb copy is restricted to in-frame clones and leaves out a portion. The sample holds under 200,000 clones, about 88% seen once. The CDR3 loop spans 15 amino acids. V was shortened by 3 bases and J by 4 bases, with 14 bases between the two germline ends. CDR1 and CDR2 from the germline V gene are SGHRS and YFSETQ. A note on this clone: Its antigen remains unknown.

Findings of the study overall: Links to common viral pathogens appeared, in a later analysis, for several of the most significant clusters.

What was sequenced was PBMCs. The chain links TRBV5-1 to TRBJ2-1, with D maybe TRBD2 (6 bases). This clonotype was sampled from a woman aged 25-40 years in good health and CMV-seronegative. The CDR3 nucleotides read TGCGCCAGCAGCTCTCGGGGGAGAGAATACAATGAGCAGTTCTTC. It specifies CASSSRGREYNEQFF. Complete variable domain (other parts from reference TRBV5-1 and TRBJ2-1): KAGVTQTPRYLIKTRGQQVTLSCSPISGHRSVSWYQQTPGQGLQFLFEYFSETQRNKGNFPGRFSGRQFSNSRSEMNVSTLELGDSALYLCASSSRGREYNEQFFGPGTRLTVL.